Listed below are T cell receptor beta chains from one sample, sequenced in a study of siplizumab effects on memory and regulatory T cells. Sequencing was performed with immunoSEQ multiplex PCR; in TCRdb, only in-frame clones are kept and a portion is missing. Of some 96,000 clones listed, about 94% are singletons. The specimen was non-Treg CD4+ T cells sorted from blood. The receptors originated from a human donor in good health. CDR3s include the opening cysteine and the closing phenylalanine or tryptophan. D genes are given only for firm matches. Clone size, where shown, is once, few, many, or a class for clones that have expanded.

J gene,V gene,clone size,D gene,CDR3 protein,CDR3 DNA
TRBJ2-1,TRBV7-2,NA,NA,CASSLIPGADEQFF,TGTGCCAGCAGCTTAATTCCGGGAGCAGATGAGCAGTTCTTC
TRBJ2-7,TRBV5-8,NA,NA,CASSLAPTVSYEQYF,TGTGCCAGCAGCTTGGCCCCTACGGTCTCCTACGAGCAGTACTTC
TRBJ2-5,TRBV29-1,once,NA,CSVVRGPETQYF,TGCAGCGTTGTCCGGGGGCCGGAGACCCAGTACTTC
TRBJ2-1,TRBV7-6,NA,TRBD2,CASSLGTSGRDEQFF,TGTGCCAGCAGCCTTGGGACTAGCGGGAGGGATGAGCAGTTCTTC
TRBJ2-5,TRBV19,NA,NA,CASSIGRWGGRETQYF,TGTGCCAGTAGTATAGGGCGTTGGGGGGGCAGAGAGACCCAGTACTTC
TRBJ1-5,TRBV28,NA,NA,CASRFRALTQPQHF,TGTGCCAGCAGATTTAGGGCCCTTACGCAGCCCCAGCATTTT
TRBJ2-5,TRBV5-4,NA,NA,CASSFHRTVEETQYF,TGTGCCAGCAGCTTCCATAGGACAGTGGAAGAGACCCAGTACTTC
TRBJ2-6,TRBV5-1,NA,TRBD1,CASSSLTGGSGANVLTF,TGCGCCAGCAGCTCCCTCACAGGGGGCTCTGGGGCCAACGTCCTGACTTTC
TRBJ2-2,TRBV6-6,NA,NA,CASSSRRDTGELFF,TGTGCCAGCAGTTCCCGCAGGGACACCGGGGAGCTGTTTTTT
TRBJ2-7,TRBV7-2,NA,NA,CASSPGWDTLYEQYF,TGTGCCAGCAGCCCGGGGTGGGATACCCTCTACGAGCAGTACTTC
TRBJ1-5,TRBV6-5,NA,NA,CASSSGGGSNQPQHF,TGTGCCAGCAGTTCCGGAGGCGGTAGCAATCAGCCCCAGCATTTT
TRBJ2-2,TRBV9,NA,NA,CASSVVTRPHLGELFF,TGTGCCAGCAGCGTAGTAACCAGACCCCACCTGGGGGAGCTGTTTTTT
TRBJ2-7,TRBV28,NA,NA,CASSMSYYEQYF,TGTGCCAGCTCCATGTCATACTACGAGCAGTACTTC
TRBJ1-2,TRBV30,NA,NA,CAWSPRGRDGYTF,TGTGCCTGGAGTCCCCGGGGCAGGGATGGCTACACCTTC
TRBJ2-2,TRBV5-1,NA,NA,CASSFTSDGELFF,TGCGCCAGCAGCTTTACTAGTGACGGGGAGCTGTTTTTT
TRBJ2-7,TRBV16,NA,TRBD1,CASSQGQGPYEQYF,TGTGCCAGCAGCCAGGGACAGGGGCCCTACGAGCAGTACTTC